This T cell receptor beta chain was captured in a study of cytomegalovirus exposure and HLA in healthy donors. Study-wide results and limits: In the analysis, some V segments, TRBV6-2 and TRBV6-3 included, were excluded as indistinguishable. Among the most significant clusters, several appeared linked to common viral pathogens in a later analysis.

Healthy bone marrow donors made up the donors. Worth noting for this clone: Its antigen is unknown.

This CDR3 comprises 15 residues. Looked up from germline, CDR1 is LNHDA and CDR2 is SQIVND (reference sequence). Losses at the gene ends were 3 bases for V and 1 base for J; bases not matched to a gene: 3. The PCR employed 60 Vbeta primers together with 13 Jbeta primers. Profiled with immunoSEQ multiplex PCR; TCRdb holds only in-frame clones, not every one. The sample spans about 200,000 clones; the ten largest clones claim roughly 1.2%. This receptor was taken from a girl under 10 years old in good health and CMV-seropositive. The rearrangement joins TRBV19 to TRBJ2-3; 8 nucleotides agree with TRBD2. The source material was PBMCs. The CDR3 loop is CASSITSGGTDTQYF. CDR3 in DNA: TGTGCCAGTAGTATTACTAGCGGAGGCACAGATACGCAGTATTTT.